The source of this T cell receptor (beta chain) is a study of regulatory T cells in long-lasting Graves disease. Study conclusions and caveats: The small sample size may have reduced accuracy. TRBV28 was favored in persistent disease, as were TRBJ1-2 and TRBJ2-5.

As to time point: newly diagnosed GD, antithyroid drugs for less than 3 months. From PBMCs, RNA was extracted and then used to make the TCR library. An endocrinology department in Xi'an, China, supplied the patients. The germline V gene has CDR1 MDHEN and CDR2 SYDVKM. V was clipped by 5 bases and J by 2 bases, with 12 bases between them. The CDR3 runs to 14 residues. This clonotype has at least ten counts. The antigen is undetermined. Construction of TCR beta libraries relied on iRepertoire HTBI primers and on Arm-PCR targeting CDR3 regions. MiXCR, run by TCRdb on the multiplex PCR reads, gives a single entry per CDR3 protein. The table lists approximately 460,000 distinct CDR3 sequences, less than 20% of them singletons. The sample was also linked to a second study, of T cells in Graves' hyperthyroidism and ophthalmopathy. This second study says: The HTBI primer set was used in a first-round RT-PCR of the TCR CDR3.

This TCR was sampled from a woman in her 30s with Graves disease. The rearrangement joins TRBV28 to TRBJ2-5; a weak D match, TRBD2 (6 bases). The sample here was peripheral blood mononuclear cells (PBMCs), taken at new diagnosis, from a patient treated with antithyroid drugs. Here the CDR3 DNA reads TGTGCCAGCAGTCCGGGGGTGCTTCAAGAGACCCAGTACTTC. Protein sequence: CASSPGVLQETQYF.